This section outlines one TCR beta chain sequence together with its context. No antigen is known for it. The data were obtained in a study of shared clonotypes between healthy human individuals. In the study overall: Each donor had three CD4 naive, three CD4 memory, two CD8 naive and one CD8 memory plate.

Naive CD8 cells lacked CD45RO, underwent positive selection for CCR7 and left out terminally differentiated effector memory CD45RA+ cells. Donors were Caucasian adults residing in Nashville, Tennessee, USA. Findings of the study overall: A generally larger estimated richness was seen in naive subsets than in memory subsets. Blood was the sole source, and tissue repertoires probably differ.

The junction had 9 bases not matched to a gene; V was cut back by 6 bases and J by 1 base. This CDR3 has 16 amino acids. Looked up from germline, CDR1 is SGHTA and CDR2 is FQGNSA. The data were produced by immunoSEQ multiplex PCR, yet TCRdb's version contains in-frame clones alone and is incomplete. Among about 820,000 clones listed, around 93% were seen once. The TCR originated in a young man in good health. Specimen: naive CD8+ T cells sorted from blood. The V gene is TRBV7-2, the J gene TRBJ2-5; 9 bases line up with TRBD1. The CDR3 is CASRQTGTGSQETQYF. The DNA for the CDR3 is TGTGCCAGCAGACAGACCGGGACAGGGAGCCAAGAGACCCAGTACTTC.